This passage covers 4 T cell receptor beta chains from one sample sequenced in a study of CD8+ T cells in alopecia areata. Regarding treatment: oral pan-JAK inhibitor, 5-10 mg twice daily. After isolation, RNA underwent reverse transcription to generate cDNA as the sequencing template. Generated by immunoSEQ multiplex PCR, the TCRdb table keeps only in-frame clones and is missing some. This table holds over 150,000 clones, approximately 56% found once. The material was CD4+ T cells sorted from blood, obtained at week 4, from a patient treated with tofacitinib. The receptor source for this set is a human donor with alopecia areata.

This clone turned up a few times. The chain couples TRBV7-3 to TRBJ2-1, with 7 positions matching TRBD2. CDR3 size: 14 residues. V dropped 3 bases and J dropped 7; count of bases not matched to a gene: 6. CDR1 and CDR2 from the germline V gene are SGHTA and FQGTGA. The DNA for the CDR3 is TGTGCCAGCAGCTTCGGCGGGAGCAGTAATGAGCAGTTCTTC. Translated, it gives CASSFGGSSNEQFF. The entire variable domain, with the rest obtained from reference TRBV7-3 and TRBJ2-1, is as follows: GAGVSQTPSNKVTEKGKYVELRCDPISGHTALYWYRQSLGQGPEFLIYFQGTGAADDSGLPNDRFFAVRPEGSVSTLKIQRTERGDSAVYLCASSFGGSSNEQFFGPGTRLTVL.

The chain employs TRBV2 and TRBJ2-1; 12 bases are shared with TRBD2. V trimming: 7 bases; J trimming: 5 bases; junction bases outside the gene matches: 6. The CDR3 covers 15 residues. Germline CDR1 reads SNHLY; CDR2 reads FYNNEI. The CDR3 spells CASNFGLAGNNEQFF. The CDR3 coding sequence is TGTGCCAGCAACTTCGGACTAGCGGGGAACAATGAGCAGTTCTTC.

The chain recombines TRBV7-9 with TRBJ1-4; D ambiguous. Germline V gene data show CDR1 as SEHNR and CDR2 as FQNEAQ (reference sequence). Trimming left V 2 bases short and J 8 bases short, with 9 bases between. The CDR3 loop spans 13 amino acids. The CDR3 DNA reads TGTGCCAGCAGCTTATCCGGGATCGAAAAACTGTTTTTT. This translates into CASSLSGIEKLFF.

The gene calls are TRBV27 and TRBJ1-5, with D perhaps matching TRBD1 (5 bases). This CDR3 comprises 15 residues. Germline loops: CDR1 MNHEY, CDR2 SMNVEV (reference sequence). With 8 bases removed from V and 3 bases from J, the gap between germline ends came to 17 bases. Here the CDR3 reads CASQSLGQHNQPQHF. In DNA, the CDR3 is TGTGCCAGCCAGTCATTAGGACAACACAATCAGCCCCAGCATTTT.